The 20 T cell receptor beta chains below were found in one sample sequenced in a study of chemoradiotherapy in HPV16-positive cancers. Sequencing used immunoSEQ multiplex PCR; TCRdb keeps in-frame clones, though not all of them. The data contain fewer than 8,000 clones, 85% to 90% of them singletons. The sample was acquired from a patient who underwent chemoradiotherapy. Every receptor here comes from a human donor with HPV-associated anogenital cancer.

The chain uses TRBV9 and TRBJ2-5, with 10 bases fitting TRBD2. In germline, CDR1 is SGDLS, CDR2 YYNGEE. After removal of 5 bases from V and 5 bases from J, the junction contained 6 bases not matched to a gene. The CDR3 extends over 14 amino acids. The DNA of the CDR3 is TGTGCCAGCAGTCCTAGCGGGGGCTGGGAGACCCAGTACTTC. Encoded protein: CASSPSGGWETQYF.

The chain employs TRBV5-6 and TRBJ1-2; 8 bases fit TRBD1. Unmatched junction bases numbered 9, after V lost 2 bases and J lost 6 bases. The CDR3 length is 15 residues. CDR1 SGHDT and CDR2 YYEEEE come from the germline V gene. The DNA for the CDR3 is TGTGCCAGCAGCTTTGGATTGACAGGGGACAATGGCTACACCTTC. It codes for CASSFGLTGDNGYTF.

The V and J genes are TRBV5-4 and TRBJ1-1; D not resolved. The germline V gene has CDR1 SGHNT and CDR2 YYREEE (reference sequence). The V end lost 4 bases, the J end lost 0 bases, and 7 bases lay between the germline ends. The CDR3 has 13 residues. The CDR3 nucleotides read TGTGCCAGCAGCCCGGGGATGAACACTGAAGCTTTCTTT. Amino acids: CASSPGMNTEAFF.

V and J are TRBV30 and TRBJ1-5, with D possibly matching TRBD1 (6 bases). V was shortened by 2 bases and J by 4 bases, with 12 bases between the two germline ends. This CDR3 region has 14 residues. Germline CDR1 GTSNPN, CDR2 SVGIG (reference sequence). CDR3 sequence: CAWSHGTQNQPQHF. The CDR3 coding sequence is TGTGCCTGGAGTCACGGGACACAAAATCAGCCCCAGCATTTT.

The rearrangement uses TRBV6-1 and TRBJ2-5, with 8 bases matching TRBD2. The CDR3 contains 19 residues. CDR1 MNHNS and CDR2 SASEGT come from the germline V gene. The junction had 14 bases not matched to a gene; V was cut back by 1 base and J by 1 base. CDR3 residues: CASSEEGSGGSGAQETQYF. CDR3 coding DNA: TGTGCCAGCAGTGAAGAGGGTTCGGGGGGTAGCGGGGCCCAAGAGACCCAGTACTTC.

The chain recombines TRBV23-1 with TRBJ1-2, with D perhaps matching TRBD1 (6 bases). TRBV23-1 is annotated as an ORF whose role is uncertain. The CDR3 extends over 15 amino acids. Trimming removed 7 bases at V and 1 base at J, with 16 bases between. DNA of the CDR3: TGCGCCAGCACACAGGGTAGCCGTAATAACTATGGCTACACCTTC. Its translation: CASTQGSRNNYGYTF.

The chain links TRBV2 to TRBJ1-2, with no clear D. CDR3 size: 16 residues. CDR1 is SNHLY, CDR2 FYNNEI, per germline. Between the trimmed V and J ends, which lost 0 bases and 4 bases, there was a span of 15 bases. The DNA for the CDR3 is TGTGCCAGCAGTGAAGCCCCCCGTACTTACAGCTATGGCTACACCTTC. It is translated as CASSEAPRTYSYGYTF.

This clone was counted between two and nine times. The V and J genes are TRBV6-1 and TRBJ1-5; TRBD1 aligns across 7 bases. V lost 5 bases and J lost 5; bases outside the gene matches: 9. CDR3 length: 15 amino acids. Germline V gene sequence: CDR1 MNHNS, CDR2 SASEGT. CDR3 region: CASSWTGGLDQPQHF. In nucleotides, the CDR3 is TGTGCCAGCAGTTGGACAGGAGGTTTGGATCAGCCCCAGCATTTT.

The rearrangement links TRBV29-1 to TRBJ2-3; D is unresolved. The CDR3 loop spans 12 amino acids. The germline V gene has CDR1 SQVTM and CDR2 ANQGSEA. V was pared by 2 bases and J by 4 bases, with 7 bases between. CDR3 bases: TGCAGCGTTGAAACGTGGCCAGATACGCAGTATTTT. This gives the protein CSVETWPDTQYF.

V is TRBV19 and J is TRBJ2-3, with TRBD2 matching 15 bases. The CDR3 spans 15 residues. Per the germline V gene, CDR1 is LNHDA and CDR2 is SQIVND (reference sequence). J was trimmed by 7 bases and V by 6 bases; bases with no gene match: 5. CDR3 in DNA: TGTGCCAGTAGGAAAGGGACTAGCGGGGGGAATACGCAGTATTTT. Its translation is CASRKGTSGGNTQYF.

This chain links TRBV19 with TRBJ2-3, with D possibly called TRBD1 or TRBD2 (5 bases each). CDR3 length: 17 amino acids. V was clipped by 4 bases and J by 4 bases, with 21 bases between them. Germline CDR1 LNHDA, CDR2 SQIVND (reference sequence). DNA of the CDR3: TGTGCCAGTAGTAAGTTGGGACCGGGCGGTGTTTCAGATACGCAGTATTTT. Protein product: CASSKLGPGGVSDTQYF.

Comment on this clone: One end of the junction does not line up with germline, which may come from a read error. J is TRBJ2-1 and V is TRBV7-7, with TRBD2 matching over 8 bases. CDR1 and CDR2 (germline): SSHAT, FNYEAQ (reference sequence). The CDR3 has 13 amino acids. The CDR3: CASSLSGGSEQFF. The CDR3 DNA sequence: TGTGCTAGCAGCTTAAGCGGGGGTTCTGAGCAGTTCTTC.

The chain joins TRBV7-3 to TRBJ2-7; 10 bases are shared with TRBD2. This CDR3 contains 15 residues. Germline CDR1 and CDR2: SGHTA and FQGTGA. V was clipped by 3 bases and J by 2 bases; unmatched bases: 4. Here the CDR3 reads CASSLSGGDPYEQYF. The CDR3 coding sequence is TGTGCCAGCAGCTTGAGCGGGGGGGATCCCTACGAGCAGTACTTC.

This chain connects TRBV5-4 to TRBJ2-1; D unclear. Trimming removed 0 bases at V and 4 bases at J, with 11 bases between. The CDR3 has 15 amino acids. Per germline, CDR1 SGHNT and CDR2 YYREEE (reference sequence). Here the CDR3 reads CASSLVVVSYNEQFF. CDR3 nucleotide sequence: TGTGCCAGCAGCTTGGTGGTAGTGTCTTACAATGAGCAGTTCTTC.

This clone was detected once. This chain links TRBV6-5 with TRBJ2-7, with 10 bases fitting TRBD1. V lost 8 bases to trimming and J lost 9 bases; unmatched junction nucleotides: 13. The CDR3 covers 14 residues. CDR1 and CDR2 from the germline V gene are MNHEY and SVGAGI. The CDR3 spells CASHRQGAQFGQYF. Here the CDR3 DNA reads TGTGCCAGCCATAGACAGGGGGCGCAGTTCGGGCAGTACTTC.

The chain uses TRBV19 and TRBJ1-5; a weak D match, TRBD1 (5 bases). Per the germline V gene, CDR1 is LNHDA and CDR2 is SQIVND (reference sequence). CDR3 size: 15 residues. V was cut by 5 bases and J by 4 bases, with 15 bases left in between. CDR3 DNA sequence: TGTGCCAGTAGTTTAATCGGGGCGCAGAATCAGCCCCAGCATTTT. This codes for CASSLIGAQNQPQHF.

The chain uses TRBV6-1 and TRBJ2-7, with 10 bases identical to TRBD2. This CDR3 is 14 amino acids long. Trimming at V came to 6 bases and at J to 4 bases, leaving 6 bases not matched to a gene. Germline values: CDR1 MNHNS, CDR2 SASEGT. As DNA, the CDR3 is TGTGCCAGCAGAAGCGGGAGGGCCCTATACGAGCAGTACTTC. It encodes CASRSGRALYEQYF.

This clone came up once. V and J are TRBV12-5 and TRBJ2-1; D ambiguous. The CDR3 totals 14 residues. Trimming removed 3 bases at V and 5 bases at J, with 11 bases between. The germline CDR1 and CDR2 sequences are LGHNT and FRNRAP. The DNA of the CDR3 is TGTGCTAGTGGTTTCCCCCCGGGCCACAATGAGCAGTTCTTC. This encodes CASGFPPGHNEQFF.

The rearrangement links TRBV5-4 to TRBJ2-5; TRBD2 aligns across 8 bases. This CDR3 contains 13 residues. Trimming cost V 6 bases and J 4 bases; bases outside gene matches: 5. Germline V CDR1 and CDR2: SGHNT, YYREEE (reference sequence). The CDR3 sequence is CASKPREGETQYF. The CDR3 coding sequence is TGTGCCAGCAAACCTCGGGAGGGAGAGACCCAGTACTTC.

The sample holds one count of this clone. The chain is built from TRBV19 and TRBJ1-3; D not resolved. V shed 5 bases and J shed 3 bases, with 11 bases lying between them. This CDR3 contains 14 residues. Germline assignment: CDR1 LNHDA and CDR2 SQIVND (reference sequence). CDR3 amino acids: CASSWAGGGNTIYF. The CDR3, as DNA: TGTGCCAGTAGTTGGGCAGGCGGTGGAAACACCATATATTTT.